The 6 T cell receptor beta chains below come from one sample, sequenced in a study of blood T cell repertoires in COVID-19. Sequencing was performed with immunoSEQ multiplex PCR; in TCRdb, only in-frame clones are kept and a portion is missing. The repertoire includes some 97,000 clones, approximately 85% of them detected once, and less than 7.5% sits in the top ten. The material sequenced was peripheral blood. The receptors derive from a woman aged 60 to 75 with acute or convalescent COVID-19.

J is TRBJ2-1 and V is TRBV5-1; TRBD1 aligns across 7 bases. The CDR3 is 15 residues long. The V and J ends lost 1 base and 5 bases, in that order; junction bases with no gene match: 6. Germline CDR1 reads SGHRS; CDR2 reads YFSETQ. The CDR3 nucleotides read TGCGCCAGCAGCTTGAGACAGGGTGGCAACAATGAGCAGTTCTTC. As protein: CASSLRQGGNNEQFF.

The chain couples TRBV10-2 to TRBJ2-7; 12 bases are shared with TRBD2. V trimming: 5 bases; J trimming: 2 bases; junction bases outside the gene matches: 4. This CDR3 comprises 15 residues. CDR1 is WSHSY, CDR2 SAAADI, per germline. The CDR3 loop is CASSLGLAGTYEQYF. CDR3 bases: TGCGCCAGCAGTCTCGGACTAGCGGGAACCTACGAGCAGTACTTC.

The chain uses TRBV28 and TRBJ1-3; D is unresolved. This CDR3 has 14 amino acids. V was cut by 6 bases and J by 0 bases, with 9 bases left in between. CDR1 and CDR2 from the germline V gene are MDHEN and SYDVKM. The CDR3 coding sequence is TGTGCCAGCAGACGAGAGAGCTCTGGAAACACCATATATTTT. Protein: CASRRESSGNTIYF.

The chain joins TRBV18 to TRBJ1-5; 8 bases are a match to TRBD1. Unmatched junction bases numbered 8, after V lost 4 bases and J lost 6 bases. The CDR3 consists of 15 residues. CDR1 and CDR2 (germline): KGHSH, LQKENI. The CDR3 loop reads CASSLGQGTGQPQHF. CDR3 coding DNA: TGTGCCAGCTCACTTGGACAGGGTACGGGTCAGCCCCAGCATTTT.

This clone has just a few counts. This chain uses TRBV7-9 with TRBJ1-2, with D perhaps TRBD1 (5 bases). Trimming removed 5 bases at V and 6 bases at J, with 16 bases between. Germline-derived CDR1 and CDR2 are SEHNR and FQNEAQ (reference sequence). This CDR3 spans 14 amino acids. This CDR3 is CASSRPRSGDGYTF. As DNA, the CDR3 is TGTGCCAGCAGCCGCCCCCGTTCGGGGGATGGCTACACCTTC.

The chain couples TRBV6-5 to TRBJ1-4; maybe TRBD1 (6 bases). From germline, CDR1 is MNHEY and CDR2 SVGAGI. Trimming cost V 6 bases and J 7 bases, with 15 bases left between them. This CDR3 has 14 amino acids. CDR3 amino acids: CASRDSAHSEKLFF. The CDR3 DNA reads as TGTGCCAGCAGGGACAGCGCACACTCTGAAAAACTGTTTTTT.